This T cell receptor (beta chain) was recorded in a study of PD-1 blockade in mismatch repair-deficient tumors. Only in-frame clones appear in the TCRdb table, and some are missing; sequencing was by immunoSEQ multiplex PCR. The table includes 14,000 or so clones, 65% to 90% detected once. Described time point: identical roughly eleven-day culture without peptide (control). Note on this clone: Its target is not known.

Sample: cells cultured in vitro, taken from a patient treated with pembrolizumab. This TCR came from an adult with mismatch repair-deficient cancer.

The CDR3 sequence: CATSPGYEQYF. The CDR3 DNA is TGTGCCACCAGTCCGGGGTACGAGCAGTACTTC. This sequence joins TRBV15 and TRBJ2-7; TRBD2 is a possible D gene (5 bases). CDR1 and CDR2 from the germline V gene are LNHNV and YYDKDF (reference sequence). V was trimmed by 6 bases and J by 4 bases, leaving 7 bases between them. The CDR3 contains 11 residues.